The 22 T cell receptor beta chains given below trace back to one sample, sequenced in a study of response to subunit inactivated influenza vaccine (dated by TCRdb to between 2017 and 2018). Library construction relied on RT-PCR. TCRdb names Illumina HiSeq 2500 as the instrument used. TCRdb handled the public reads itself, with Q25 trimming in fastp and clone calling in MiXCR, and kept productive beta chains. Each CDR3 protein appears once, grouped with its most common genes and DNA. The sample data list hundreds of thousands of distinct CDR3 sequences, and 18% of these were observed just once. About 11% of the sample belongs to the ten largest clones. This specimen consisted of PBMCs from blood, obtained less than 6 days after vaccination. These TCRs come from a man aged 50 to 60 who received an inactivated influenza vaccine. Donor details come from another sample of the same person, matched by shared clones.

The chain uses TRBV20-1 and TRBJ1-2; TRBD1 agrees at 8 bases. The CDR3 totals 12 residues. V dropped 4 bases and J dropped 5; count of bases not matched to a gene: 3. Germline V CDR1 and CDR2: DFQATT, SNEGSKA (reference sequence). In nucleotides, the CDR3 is TGCAGTGCTAAGGGACAGGCTTATGGCTACACCTTC. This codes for CSAKGQAYGYTF.

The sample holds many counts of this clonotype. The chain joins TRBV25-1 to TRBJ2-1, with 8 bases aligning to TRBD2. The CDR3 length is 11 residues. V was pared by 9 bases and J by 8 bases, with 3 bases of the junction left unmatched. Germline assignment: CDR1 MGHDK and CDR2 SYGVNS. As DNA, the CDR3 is TGTGCCAGTAGCGGGATTCATGAGCAGTTCTTC. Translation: CASSGIHEQFF. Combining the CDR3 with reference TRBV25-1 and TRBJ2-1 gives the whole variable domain EADIYQTPRYLVIGTGKKITLECSQTMGHDKMYWYQQDPGMELHLIHYSYGVNSTEKGDLSSESTVSRIRTEHFPLTLESARPSHTSQYLCASSGIHEQFFGPGTRLTVL.

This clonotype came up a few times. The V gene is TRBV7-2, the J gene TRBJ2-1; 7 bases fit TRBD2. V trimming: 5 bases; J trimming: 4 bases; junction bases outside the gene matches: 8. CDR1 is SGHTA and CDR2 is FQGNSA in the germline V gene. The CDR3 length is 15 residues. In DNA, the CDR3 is TGTGCCAGCAGCAAAGAGACTAGCCGGTACAATGAGCAGTTCTTC. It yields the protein CASSKETSRYNEQFF.

CDR3: CASSIRTATNEKLFF. The DNA of the CDR3 is TGTGCCAGCAGCATACGCACAGCAACTAATGAAAAACTGTTTTTT. V usage is TRBV13 and J usage is TRBJ1-4; D is unclear. This CDR3 contains 15 residues. CDR1 and CDR2 (germline): PRHDT, FYEKMQ (reference sequence). The V gene lost 5 bases and the J gene lost 0 bases, with 10 bases spanning the gap.

The CDR3 spells CAISEMRAGNTIYF. CDR3 DNA sequence: TGTGCCATCAGTGAAATGAGAGCTGGAAACACCATATATTTT. The chain combines TRBV10-3 with TRBJ1-3; D remains ambiguous. V was pared by 3 bases and J by 2 bases, with 8 bases between. The CDR3 covers 14 residues. Germline CDR1 is ENHRY and CDR2 is SYGVKD.

Written as DNA, the CDR3 is TGTGCCAGCAGCCCCCAAAGGGGCCCCGGGGAGCTGTTTTTT. This gives the protein CASSPQRGPGELFF. The V and J genes are TRBV7-2 and TRBJ2-2, with D possibly TRBD1 on 5 matching bases. From germline, CDR1 is SGHTA and CDR2 FQGNSA. V lost 5 bases and J 6 bases, leaving 13 bases between the germline ends. This CDR3 is 14 amino acids long.

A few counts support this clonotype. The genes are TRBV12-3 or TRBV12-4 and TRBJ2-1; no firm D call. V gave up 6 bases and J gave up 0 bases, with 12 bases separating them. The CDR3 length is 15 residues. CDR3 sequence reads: CASRAAADSYNEQFF. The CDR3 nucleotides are TGTGCCAGCAGGGCCGCAGCTGACTCCTACAATGAGCAGTTCTTC.

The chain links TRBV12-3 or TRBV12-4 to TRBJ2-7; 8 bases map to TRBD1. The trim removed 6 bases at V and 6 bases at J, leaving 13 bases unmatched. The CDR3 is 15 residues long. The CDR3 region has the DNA TGTGCCAGCAGCGCGGACAGGGCCCATAGCTCCGAGCAGTACTTC. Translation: CASSADRAHSSEQYF.

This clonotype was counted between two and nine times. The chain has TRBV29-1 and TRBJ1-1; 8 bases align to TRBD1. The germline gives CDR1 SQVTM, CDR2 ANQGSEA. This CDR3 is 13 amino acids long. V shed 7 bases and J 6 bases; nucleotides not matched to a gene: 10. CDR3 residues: CSGDRGSYSEAFF. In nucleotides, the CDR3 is TGCAGCGGAGACAGGGGTAGTTATTCTGAAGCTTTCTTT.

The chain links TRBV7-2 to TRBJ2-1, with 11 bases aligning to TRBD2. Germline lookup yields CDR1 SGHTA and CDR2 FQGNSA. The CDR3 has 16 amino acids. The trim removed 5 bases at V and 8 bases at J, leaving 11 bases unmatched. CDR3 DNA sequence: TGTGCCAGCAGCGCCGATTCTAGCGGGGGGCGCTATGAGCAGTTCTTC. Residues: CASSADSSGGRYEQFF.

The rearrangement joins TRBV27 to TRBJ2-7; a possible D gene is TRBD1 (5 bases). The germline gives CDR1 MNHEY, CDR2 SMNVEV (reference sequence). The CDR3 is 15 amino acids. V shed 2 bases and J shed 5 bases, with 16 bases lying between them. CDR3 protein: CASSLIVTAVHEQYF. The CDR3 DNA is TGTGCCAGCAGTTTAATTGTGACAGCTGTCCACGAGCAGTACTTC.

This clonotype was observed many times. The CDR3 spells CASSNHPGLAEIRTQYF. CDR3 bases: TGTGCCAGCAGTAATCACCCGGGACTAGCGGAGATACGGACCCAGTACTTC. The chain joins TRBV6-2 or TRBV6-3 to TRBJ2-5; 11 nucleotides align to TRBD2. The germline CDR1 and CDR2 sequences are MNHEY and SVGEGT. The J segment lost 7 bases and the V segment lost 5 bases, leaving 15 bases of the junction unmatched. This CDR3 has 17 amino acids.

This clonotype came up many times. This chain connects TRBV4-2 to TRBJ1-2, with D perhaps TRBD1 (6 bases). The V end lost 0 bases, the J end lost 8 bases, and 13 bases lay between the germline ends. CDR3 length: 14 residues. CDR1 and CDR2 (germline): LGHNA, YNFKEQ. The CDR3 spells CASSQEIQGRGYTF. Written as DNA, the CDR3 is TGTGCCAGCAGCCAAGAAATTCAGGGGAGAGGCTACACCTTC.

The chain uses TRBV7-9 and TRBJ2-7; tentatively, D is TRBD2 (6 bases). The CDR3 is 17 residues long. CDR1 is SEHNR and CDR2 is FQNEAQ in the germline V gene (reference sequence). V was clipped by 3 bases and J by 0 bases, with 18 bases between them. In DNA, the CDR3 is TGTGCCAGCAGCTTTCCTCGTTGGGCGGGACTCTCCTACGAGCAGTACTTC. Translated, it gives CASSFPRWAGLSYEQYF.

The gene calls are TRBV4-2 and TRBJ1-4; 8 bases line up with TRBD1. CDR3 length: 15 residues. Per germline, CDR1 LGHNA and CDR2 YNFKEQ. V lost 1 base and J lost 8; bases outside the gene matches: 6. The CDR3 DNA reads TGTGCCAGCAGCCAAGGCGGACAGGGCCGGGAAAAACTGTTTTTT. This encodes CASSQGGQGREKLFF.

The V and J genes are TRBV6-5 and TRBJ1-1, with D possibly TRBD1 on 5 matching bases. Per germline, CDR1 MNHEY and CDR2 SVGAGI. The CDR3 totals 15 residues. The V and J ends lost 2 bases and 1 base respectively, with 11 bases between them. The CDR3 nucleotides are TGTGCCAGCAGTTACAGTCCCGGGACGAACACTGAAGCTTTCTTT. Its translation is CASSYSPGTNTEAFF.

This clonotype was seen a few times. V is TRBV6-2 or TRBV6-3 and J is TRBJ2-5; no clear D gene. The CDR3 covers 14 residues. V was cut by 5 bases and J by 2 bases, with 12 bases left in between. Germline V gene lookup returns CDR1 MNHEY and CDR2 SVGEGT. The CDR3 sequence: CASSPVSPQETQYF. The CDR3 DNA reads TGTGCCAGCAGTCCCGTCAGCCCTCAAGAGACCCAGTACTTC.

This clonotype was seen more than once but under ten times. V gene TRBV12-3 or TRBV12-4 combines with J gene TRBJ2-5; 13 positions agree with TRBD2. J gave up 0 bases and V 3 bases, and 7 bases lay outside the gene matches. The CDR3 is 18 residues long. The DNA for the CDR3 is TGTGCCAGCAGTTTCCGAGGACTAGCGGGGGCCAACCAAGAGACCCAGTACTTC. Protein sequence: CASSFRGLAGANQETQYF.

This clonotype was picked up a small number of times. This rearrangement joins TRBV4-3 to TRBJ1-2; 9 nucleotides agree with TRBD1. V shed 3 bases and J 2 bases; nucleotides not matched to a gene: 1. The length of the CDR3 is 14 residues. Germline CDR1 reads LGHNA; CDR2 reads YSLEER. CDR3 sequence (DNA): TGCGCCAGCAGCCATGGACAGGGGAACTATGGCTACACCTTC. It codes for CASSHGQGNYGYTF.

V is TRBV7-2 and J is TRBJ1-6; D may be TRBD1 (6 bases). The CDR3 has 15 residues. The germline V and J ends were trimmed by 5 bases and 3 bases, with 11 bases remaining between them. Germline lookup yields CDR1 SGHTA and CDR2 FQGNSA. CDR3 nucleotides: TGTGCCAGCAGCCCCGGACAGTACTATAATTCACCCCTCCACTTT. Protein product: CASSPGQYYNSPLHF.

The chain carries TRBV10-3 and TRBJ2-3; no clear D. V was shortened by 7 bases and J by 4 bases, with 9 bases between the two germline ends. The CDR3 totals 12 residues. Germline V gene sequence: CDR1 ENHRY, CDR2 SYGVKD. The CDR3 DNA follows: TGTGCCATCAAGGGCAGTCCAGATACGCAGTATTTT. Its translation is CAIKGSPDTQYF.

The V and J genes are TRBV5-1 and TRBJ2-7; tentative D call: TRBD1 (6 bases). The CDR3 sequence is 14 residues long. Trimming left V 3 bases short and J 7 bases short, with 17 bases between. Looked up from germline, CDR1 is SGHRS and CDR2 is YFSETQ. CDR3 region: CASSSQGTFGEQYF. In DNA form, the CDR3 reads TGCGCCAGCAGCTCACAGGGAACGTTTGGTGAGCAGTACTTC.